This T cell receptor beta chain was documented in a study of blood T cell repertoires in COVID-19. The wider study: Acute and convalescent COVID-19 samples came from the United States, Italy and Spain. Sources were T cells, B-cell-depleted T cells, or PBMCs; the material itself was cDNA or gDNA.

Original data processing: Cell counts per sample came from amplifying reference gene primers. TCRdb keeps only in-frame clones here, not all; method: immunoSEQ multiplex PCR. The V and J calls and clone size are taken from that table; D and trimming were inferred from the DNA. Here the sample spans approximately 50,000 clones, 78% being singletons. The germline V gene has CDR1 SGDLS and CDR2 YYNGEE. The CDR3 is made up of 15 amino acids. The V and J ends lost 0 bases and 3 bases respectively, with 12 bases between them. The TCR was taken from a woman aged 45-65 years with acute COVID-19. This sequence joins TRBV9 and TRBJ2-5, with TRBD1 as a possible D gene (6 bases). The specimen was PBMCs or T cells enriched from blood (not recorded which). CDR3 nucleotide sequence: TGTGCCAGCAGCGTAGCTGTACAGGGTGAAGAGACCCAGTACTTC. This encodes CASSVAVQGEETQYF.